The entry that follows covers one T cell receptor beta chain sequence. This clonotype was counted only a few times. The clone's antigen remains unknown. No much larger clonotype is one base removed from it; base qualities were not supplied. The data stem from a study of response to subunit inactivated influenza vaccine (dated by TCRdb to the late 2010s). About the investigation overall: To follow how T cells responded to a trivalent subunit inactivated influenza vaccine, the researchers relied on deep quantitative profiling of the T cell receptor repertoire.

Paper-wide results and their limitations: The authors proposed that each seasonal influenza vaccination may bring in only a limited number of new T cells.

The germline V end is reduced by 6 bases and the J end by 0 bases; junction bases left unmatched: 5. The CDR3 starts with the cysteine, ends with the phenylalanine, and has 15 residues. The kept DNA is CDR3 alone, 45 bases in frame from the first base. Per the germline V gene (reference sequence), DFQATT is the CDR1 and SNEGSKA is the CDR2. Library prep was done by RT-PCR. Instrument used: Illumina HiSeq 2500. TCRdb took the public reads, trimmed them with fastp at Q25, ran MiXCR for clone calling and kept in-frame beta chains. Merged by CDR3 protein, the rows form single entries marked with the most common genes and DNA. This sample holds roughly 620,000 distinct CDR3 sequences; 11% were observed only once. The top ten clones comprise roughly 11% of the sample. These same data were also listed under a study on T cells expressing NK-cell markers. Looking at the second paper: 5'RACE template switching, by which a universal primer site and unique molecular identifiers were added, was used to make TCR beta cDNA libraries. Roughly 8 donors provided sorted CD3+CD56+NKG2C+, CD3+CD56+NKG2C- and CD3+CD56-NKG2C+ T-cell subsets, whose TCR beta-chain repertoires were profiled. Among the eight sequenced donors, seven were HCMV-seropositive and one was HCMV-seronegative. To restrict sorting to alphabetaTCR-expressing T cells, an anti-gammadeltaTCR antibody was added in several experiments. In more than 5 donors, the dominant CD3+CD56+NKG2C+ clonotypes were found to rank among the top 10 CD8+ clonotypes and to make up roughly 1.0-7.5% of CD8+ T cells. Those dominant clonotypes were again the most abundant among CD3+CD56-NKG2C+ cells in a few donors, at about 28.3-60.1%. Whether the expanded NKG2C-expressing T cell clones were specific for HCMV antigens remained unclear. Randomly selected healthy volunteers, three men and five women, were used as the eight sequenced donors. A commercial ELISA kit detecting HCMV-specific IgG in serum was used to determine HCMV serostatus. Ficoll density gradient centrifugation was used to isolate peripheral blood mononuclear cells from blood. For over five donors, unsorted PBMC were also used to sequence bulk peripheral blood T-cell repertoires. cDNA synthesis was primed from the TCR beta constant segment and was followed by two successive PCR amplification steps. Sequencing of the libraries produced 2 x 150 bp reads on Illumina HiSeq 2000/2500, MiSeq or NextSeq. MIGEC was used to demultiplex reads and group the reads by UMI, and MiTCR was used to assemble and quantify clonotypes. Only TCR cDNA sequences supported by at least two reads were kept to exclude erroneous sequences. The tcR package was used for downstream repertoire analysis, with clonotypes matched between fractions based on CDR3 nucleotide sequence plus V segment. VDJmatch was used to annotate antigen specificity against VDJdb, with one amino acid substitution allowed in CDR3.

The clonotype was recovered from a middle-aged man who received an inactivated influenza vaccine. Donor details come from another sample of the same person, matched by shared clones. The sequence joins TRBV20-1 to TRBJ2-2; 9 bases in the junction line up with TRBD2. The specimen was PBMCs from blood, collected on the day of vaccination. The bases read TGCAGTGCATATAGACTAGCGGCGAACACCGGGGAGCTGTTTTTT. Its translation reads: CSAYRLAANTGELFF.